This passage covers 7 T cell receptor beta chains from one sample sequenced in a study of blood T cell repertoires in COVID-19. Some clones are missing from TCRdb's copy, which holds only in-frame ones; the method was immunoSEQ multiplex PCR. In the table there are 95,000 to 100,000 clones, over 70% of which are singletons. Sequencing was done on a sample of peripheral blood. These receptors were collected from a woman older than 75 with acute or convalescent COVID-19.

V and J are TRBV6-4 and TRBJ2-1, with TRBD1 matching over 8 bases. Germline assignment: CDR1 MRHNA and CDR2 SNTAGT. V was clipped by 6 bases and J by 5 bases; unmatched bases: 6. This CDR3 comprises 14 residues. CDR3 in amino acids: CASSAKTGDNEQFF. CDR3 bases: TGTGCCAGCAGCGCAAAGACAGGGGACAATGAGCAGTTCTTC.

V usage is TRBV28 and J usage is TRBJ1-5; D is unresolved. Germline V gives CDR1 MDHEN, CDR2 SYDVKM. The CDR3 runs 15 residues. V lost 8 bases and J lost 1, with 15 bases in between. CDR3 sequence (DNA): TGTGCCAGCTGTGTCGGAGGTGGAAGCAATCAGCCCCAGCATTTT. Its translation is CASCVGGGSNQPQHF.

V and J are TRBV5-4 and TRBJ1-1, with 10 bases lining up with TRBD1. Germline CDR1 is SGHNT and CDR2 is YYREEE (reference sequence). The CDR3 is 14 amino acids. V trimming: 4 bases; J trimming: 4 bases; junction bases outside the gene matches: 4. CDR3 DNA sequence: TGTGCCAGCAGCCGACAGGGGGCCCGCACTGAAGCTTTCTTT. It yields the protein CASSRQGARTEAFF. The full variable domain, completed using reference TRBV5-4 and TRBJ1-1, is ETGVTQSPTHLIKTRGQQVTLRCSSQSGHNTVSWYQQALGQGPQFIFQYYREEENGRGNFPPRFSGLQFPNYSSELNVNALELDDSALYLCASSRQGARTEAFFGQGTRLTVV.

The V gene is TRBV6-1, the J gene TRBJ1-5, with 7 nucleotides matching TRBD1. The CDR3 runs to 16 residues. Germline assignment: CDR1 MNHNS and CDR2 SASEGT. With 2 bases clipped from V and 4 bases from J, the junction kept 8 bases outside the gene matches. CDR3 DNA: TGTGCCAGCAGTGAAATCTGGGGCAGGGGGAATCAGCCCCAGCATTTT. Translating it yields CASSEIWGRGNQPQHF.

CDR3 nucleotides: TGTGCCAGCAGAGTTAGCGCCTACAATGAGCAGTTCTTC. It yields the protein CASRVSAYNEQFF. The gene calls are TRBV2 and TRBJ2-1; maybe TRBD2 (5 bases). Trimming took 6 bases from V and 2 from J, leaving 8 bases between them. Germline V gene sequence: CDR1 SNHLY, CDR2 FYNNEI. The CDR3 extends over 13 amino acids.

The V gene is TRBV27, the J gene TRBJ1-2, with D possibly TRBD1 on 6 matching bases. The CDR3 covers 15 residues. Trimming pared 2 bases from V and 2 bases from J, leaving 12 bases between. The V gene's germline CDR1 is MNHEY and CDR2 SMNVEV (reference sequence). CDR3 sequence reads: CASSLKQGPNYGYTF. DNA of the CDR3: TGTGCCAGCAGTTTAAAACAGGGCCCCAACTATGGCTACACCTTC.

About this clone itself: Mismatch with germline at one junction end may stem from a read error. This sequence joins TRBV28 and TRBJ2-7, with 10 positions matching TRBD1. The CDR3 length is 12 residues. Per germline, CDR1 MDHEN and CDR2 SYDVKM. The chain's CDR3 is CASSLKGQGFEF. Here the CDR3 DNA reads TGTGCCAGCAGTTTAAAGGGACAGGGGTTTGAATTC.